Detailed here is one T cell receptor beta chain. The antigen is unknown. This sample stems from a study of cytomegalovirus exposure and HLA in healthy donors. Findings and limits, study-wide: For cytomegalovirus status, the classifier reportedly gave diagnoses with high specificity and sensitivity. According to the study, 150 to 200 TCR beta chains were cytomegalovirus-associated. Most TCR sequences were rare, but some public TCRs occurred in many donors.

The method was immunoSEQ multiplex PCR; TCRdb's version includes in-frame clones alone and lacks a portion of them. There are 250,000 to 350,000 clones in the sample; 86% occur only once, and around 0.84% lies in the top ten. CDR1 is SNHLY and CDR2 is FYNNEI in the germline V gene. The CDR3 length is 16 residues. The junction had 10 bases not matched to a gene; V was cut back by 7 bases and J by 7 bases. These donors were members of the approximately 110-subject validation cohort, a group separate from the approximately 700-subject first cohort. The chain uses TRBV2 and TRBJ2-2; the match to TRBD2 covers 12 bases. The receptor was derived from a young woman in good health and CMV-seronegative. Sample: PBMCs. The CDR3 DNA reads TGTGCCAGCATTCTGGGGACTAGCGGGCAATTCGGGGAGCTGTTTTTT. The encoded protein is CASILGTSGQFGELFF.